One sample yielded the 29 T cell receptor beta chains listed below, sequenced in a study of early T cells in non-severe SARS-CoV-2 infection. In TCRdb, the 5' RACE reads were re-called with MiXCR into one record per CDR3 protein. The sample has fewer than 85,000 distinct CDR3 sequences; about 10% are singletons. The starting material was whole blood, obtained at baseline. Source of these receptors: an adult who was a healthcare worker with PCR-confirmed SARS-CoV-2 infection or an uninfected control (not recorded which).

The chain couples TRBV13 to TRBJ2-5; D is possibly TRBD2 (5 bases). This CDR3 contains 14 residues. V shed 5 bases and J shed 4 bases, with 14 bases lying between them. CDR1 and CDR2 (germline): PRHDT, FYEKMQ (reference sequence). The CDR3 sequence: CASSMGTRRETQYF. The CDR3 bases are TGTGCCAGCAGCATGGGAACTAGAAGAGAGACCCAGTACTTC.

This chain uses TRBV29-1 with TRBJ2-3; 7 bases are a match to TRBD1. J lost 4 bases, V lost 0 bases, and 7 bases had no gene match. CDR1 and CDR2 from the germline V gene are SQVTM and ANQGSEA. This CDR3 spans 15 amino acids. The CDR3 DNA follows: TGCAGCGTTGAAGATCATGGGCAGGGGGCAGATACGCAGTATTTT. It is translated as CSVEDHGQGADTQYF.

The chain recombines TRBV30 with TRBJ1-6; D unclear. CDR1 GTSNPN and CDR2 SVGIG come from the germline V gene (reference sequence). The CDR3 sequence is 14 residues long. Trimming stripped 8 bases from V and 1 base from J, with 12 bases between. In DNA form, the CDR3 reads TGTGCCGGCTACGCGGGATCCTATAATTCACCCCTCCACTTT. Its protein product is CAGYAGSYNSPLHF.

Only a few counts were recorded for this clonotype. The V and J genes are TRBV7-2 and TRBJ1-1, with 7 bases that match TRBD1. The V and J ends lost 1 base and 7 bases, in that order; junction bases with no gene match: 6. The germline V gene encodes CDR1 SGHTA and CDR2 FQGNSA. This CDR3 has 14 amino acids. The CDR3 DNA reads as TGTGCCAGCAGCTTAGACACAGGGGTCAGTGAAGCTTTCTTT. It specifies CASSLDTGVSEAFF.

The chain joins TRBV5-4 to TRBJ1-1; D is uncertain. Germline CDR1 is SGHNT and CDR2 is YYREEE (reference sequence). The CDR3 covers 14 residues. V dropped 5 bases and J dropped 2 bases, with 13 bases sitting between them. CDR3 region: CASSLMGINTEAFF. Written as DNA, the CDR3 is TGTGCCAGCAGTCTCATGGGGATAAACACTGAAGCTTTCTTT.

V is TRBV6-6 and J is TRBJ2-1, with 9 nucleotides matching TRBD1. The V segment lost 5 bases and the J segment 6 bases; nucleotides outside the gene matches: 8. Germline CDR1 and CDR2: MNHNY and SVGAGI (reference sequence). The CDR3 is 15 amino acids. DNA for the CDR3: TGTGCCAGCAGTCTCCCGGGACAGGGACCCAATGAGCAGTTCTTC. Translating it yields CASSLPGQGPNEQFF.

This clonotype appeared many times. The chain employs TRBV7-8 and TRBJ2-7; TRBD1 matches 9 bases. V lost 4 bases to trimming and J lost 6 bases; unmatched junction nucleotides: 4. The CDR3 sequence is 13 residues long. Germline V gene sequence: CDR1 SGHVS, CDR2 FQNEAQ. The CDR3 DNA is TGTGCCAGCAGCTCCGGACAGGGGTTCGAGCAGTACTTC. It yields the protein CASSSGQGFEQYF. Drawing the rest from reference TRBV7-8 and TRBJ2-7, the complete variable domain is GAGVSQSPRYKVAKRGQDVALRCDPISGHVSLFWYQQALGQGPEFLTYFQNEAQLDKSGLPSDRFFAERPEGSVSTLKIQRTQQEDSAVYLCASSSGQGFEQYFGPGTRLTVT.

Only a few counts were recorded for this clonotype. The chain carries TRBV5-6 and TRBJ2-1, with D possibly being TRBD1 (7 bases). V was cut by 2 bases and J by 3 bases, with 24 bases left in between. The CDR3 length is 19 residues. The V gene's germline CDR1 is SGHDT and CDR2 YYEEEE. Here the CDR3 reads CASSFLLPPPGGLYNEQFF. Here the CDR3 DNA reads TGTGCCAGCAGCTTCCTCTTGCCCCCCCCAGGGGGACTCTACAATGAGCAGTTCTTC.

The V gene is TRBV10-3, the J gene TRBJ1-1; 8 positions agree with TRBD1. The germline V gene encodes CDR1 ENHRY and CDR2 SYGVKD. CDR3 length equals 13 residues. V shed 1 base, J shed 7 bases, and the junction held 2 bases outside the gene matches. CDR3 coding DNA: TGTGCCATCAGTGAGTTCGGACAGGGTGAAGCTTTCTTT. It codes for CAISEFGQGEAFF.

The chain has TRBV20-1 and TRBJ2-2; D gene ambiguous. Germline V lookup: CDR1 DFQATT, CDR2 SNEGSKA (reference sequence). With 4 bases removed from V and 1 base from J, the gap between germline ends came to 7 bases. The CDR3 contains 13 residues. CDR3 region: CSAIQQNTGELFF. The CDR3 region has the DNA TGCAGTGCTATACAGCAGAACACCGGGGAGCTGTTTTTT.

The chain uses TRBV7-2 and TRBJ1-1; the D is unclear. CDR1 and CDR2 (germline): SGHTA, FQGNSA. V lost 5 bases, J lost 5 bases, and 6 bases lay in between. The CDR3 is 11 amino acids. CDR3 residues: CASSPYTEAFF. The CDR3 region has the DNA TGTGCCAGCAGCCCCTATACTGAAGCTTTCTTT.

Turning to this clonotype: A much larger clone differs from this one at a single base, so this may be a read error. This chain joins TRBV13 and TRBJ2-1; no firm D call. This CDR3 is built from 15 residues. Germline V gene sequence: CDR1 PRHDT, CDR2 FYEKMQ (reference sequence). V was trimmed by 8 bases and J by 7 bases, leaving 21 bases between them. The CDR3 loop reads CASGPYSQSQNEQFF. The CDR3, as DNA: TGTGCCAGCGGCCCCTATAGTCAAAGTCAAAATGAGCAGTTCTTC. The full variable domain, completed using reference TRBV13 and TRBJ2-1, is AAGVIQSPRHLIKEKRETATLKCYPIPRHDTVYWYQQGPGQDPQFLISFYEKMQSDKGSIPDRFSAQQFSDYHSELNMSSLELGDSALYFCASGPYSQSQNEQFFGPGTRLTVL.

J is TRBJ1-5 and V is TRBV6-2 or TRBV6-3; 7 bases agree with TRBD1. This CDR3 is 16 amino acids long. Trimming removed 4 bases from V and 0 bases from J; junction bases left unmatched: 6. Germline V lookup: CDR1 MNHEY, CDR2 SVGEGT. The CDR3 is CASSSGTAYSNQPQHF. The CDR3 DNA reads TGTGCCAGCAGTTCTGGGACAGCGTATAGCAATCAGCCCCAGCATTTT.

Relative to its sample, this clonotype is medium-sized. The chain employs TRBV12-3 or TRBV12-4 and TRBJ1-1; 9 positions agree with TRBD1. V dropped 2 bases and J dropped 1; count of bases not matched to a gene: 8. The CDR3 has 17 amino acids. The CDR3 DNA reads TGTGCCAGCAGTTTAAGTGGAGGGACAGGGTGGAACACTGAAGCTTTCTTT. This translates into CASSLSGGTGWNTEAFF.

The chain employs TRBV5-5 and TRBJ2-4, with D maybe TRBD1 (5 bases). Germline V CDR1 and CDR2: SGHKS, YYEKEE (reference sequence). Trimming stripped 2 bases from V and 5 bases from J, with 14 bases between. The length of the CDR3 is 15 residues. Here the CDR3 reads CASSFVRGPENIQYF. The CDR3, as DNA: TGTGCCAGCAGCTTCGTAAGGGGTCCGGAAAACATTCAGTACTTC.

This clonotype was detected many times. The chain couples TRBV28 to TRBJ1-6; 9 nucleotides agree with TRBD1. Trimming took 6 bases from V and 7 from J; bases not matched to a gene: 10. This CDR3 region has 16 residues. In germline, CDR1 is MDHEN, CDR2 SYDVKM. In nucleotides, the CDR3 is TGTGCCAGCAGCTCAGGTGGCGGACAGGGGAATTCACCCCTCCACTTT. Protein product: CASSSGGGQGNSPLHF. Drawing the rest from reference TRBV28 and TRBJ1-6, the complete variable domain is DVKVTQSSRYLVKRTGEKVFLECVQDMDHENMFWYRQDPGLGLRLIYFSYDVKMKEKGDIPEGYSVSREKKERFSLILESASTNQTSMYLCASSSGGGQGNSPLHFGNGTRLTVT.

The sample holds many counts of this clonotype. This chain connects TRBV4-3 to TRBJ2-1; D unclear. This CDR3 has 17 amino acids. The V end was cut by 0 bases, the J end by 5 bases, with 17 bases between. The V gene's germline CDR1 is LGHNA and CDR2 YSLEER. The CDR3: CASSQDPVGSSNNEQFF. In DNA form, the CDR3 reads TGCGCCAGCAGCCAAGACCCCGTGGGGTCTAGTAACAATGAGCAGTTCTTC.

This clonotype showed up many times. The chain links TRBV2 to TRBJ1-6, with D perhaps matching TRBD1 (5 bases). This CDR3 is built from 13 residues. V lost 7 bases and J lost 7, with 11 bases in between. Germline V lookup: CDR1 SNHLY, CDR2 FYNNEI. The CDR3 DNA reads as TGTGCCAGCAAGCAGGGCTCGAATTCACCCCTCCACTTT. Its translation: CASKQGSNSPLHF.

The gene calls are TRBV29-1 and TRBJ2-2; D is unclear. The germline gives CDR1 SQVTM, CDR2 ANQGSEA. V was trimmed by 6 bases and J by 5 bases, leaving 7 bases between them. The CDR3 is made up of 11 amino acids. CDR3 loop: CSVWLTGELFF. CDR3 nucleotide sequence: TGCAGCGTGTGGCTTACCGGGGAGCTGTTTTTT.

This clonotype appeared a few times. The rearrangement links TRBV6-5 to TRBJ1-5, with a weak D call TRBD1 (5 bases). The CDR3 is 15 residues long. Germline-derived CDR1 and CDR2 are MNHEY and SVGAGI. V lost 2 bases and J lost 0, with 8 bases in between. This chain's CDR3 is CASSYGGASNQPQHF. CDR3 bases: TGTGCCAGCAGTTACGGGGGAGCTAGCAATCAGCCCCAGCATTTT.

The rearrangement uses TRBV15 and TRBJ1-6; D not resolved. Trimming took off 0 bases at V and 7 bases at J, with 4 bases between the two ends. Germline CDR1 reads LNHNV; CDR2 reads YYDKDF (reference sequence). There are 13 residues in the CDR3. CDR3 in amino acids: CATSRDHNSPLHF. The CDR3 region has the DNA TGTGCCACCAGCAGAGATCACAATTCACCCCTCCACTTT.

V usage is TRBV29-1 and J usage is TRBJ1-2; maybe TRBD1 (5 bases). The CDR3 extends over 14 amino acids. CDR1 and CDR2 from the germline V gene are SQVTM and ANQGSEA. Trimming removed 5 bases from V and 5 bases from J, with 18 bases in between. DNA of the CDR3: TGCAGCGTTCTTCTTCCCGGGGGACCATATGGCTACACCTTC. Residues: CSVLLPGGPYGYTF. The full variable domain, completed using reference TRBV29-1 and TRBJ1-2, is SAVISQKPSRDICQRGTSLTIQCQVDSQVTMMFWYRQQPGQSLTLIATANQGSEATYESGFVIDKFPISRPNLTFSTLTVSNMSPEDSSIYLCSVLLPGGPYGYTFGSGTRLTVV.

The chain joins TRBV27 to TRBJ1-2; 12 nucleotides line up with TRBD1. The CDR3 is made up of 16 amino acids. Germline values: CDR1 MNHEY, CDR2 SMNVEV (reference sequence). Trimming removed 7 bases from V and 4 bases from J; junction bases left unmatched: 10. The CDR3 sequence: CASNPGQGAGLYGYTF. CDR3 sequence (DNA): TGTGCCAGCAATCCGGGACAGGGGGCTGGCCTCTATGGCTACACCTTC.

Only a few counts were recorded for this clonotype. V usage is TRBV29-1 and J usage is TRBJ2-2, with 8 bases aligning to TRBD2. The CDR3 loop spans 14 amino acids. The ends lost 6 bases at V and 1 base at J; junction bases unmatched: 4. Germline V gene lookup returns CDR1 SQVTM and CDR2 ANQGSEA. The CDR3 nucleotides are TGCAGCGTAAGCGGGGGCCTGAACACCGGGGAGCTGTTTTTT. Its protein is CSVSGGLNTGELFF.

This clonotype was recorded a few times. The genes are TRBV3-1 and TRBJ1-2; D is unresolved. Germline V gene lookup returns CDR1 LGHDT and CDR2 YNNKEL (reference sequence). With 3 bases removed from V and 8 bases from J, the gap between germline ends came to 10 bases. This CDR3 contains 12 residues. CDR3 nucleotide sequence: TGTGCCAGCAGCCAGGGAATGCAAGGCTACACCTTC. As protein: CASSQGMQGYTF.

Ten or more counts support this clonotype. The chain has TRBV6-5 and TRBJ1-1; D remains ambiguous. CDR3 length: 12 residues. V shed 8 bases and J shed 6 bases, with 13 bases lying between them. CDR1 and CDR2 from the germline V gene are MNHEY and SVGAGI. CDR3 bases: TGTGCCAGCGGCCACGCGGAGGCTGAAGCTTTCTTT. Its translation is CASGHAEAEAFF.

CDR3 protein: CASSRYLSSYEQYF. CDR3 in DNA: TGTGCCAGCAGTCGCTACCTTTCCTCCTACGAGCAGTACTTC. This chain uses TRBV7-3 with TRBJ2-7; D is undetermined. Trimming took off 6 bases at V and 0 bases at J, with 12 bases between the two ends. The CDR3 extends over 14 amino acids. Looked up from germline, CDR1 is SGHTA and CDR2 is FQGTGA.

The chain joins TRBV12-3 or TRBV12-4 to TRBJ1-4; D ambiguous. The CDR3 extends over 15 amino acids. V lost 6 bases and J 8 bases, leaving 19 bases between the germline ends. CDR3 sequence: CASSRGINIGEKLFF. The CDR3 coding sequence is TGTGCCAGCAGCCGAGGAATCAACATTGGGGAAAAACTGTTTTTT.

This sequence joins TRBV7-8 and TRBJ2-7; D is unresolved. V lost 3 bases and J 0 bases, leaving 3 bases between the germline ends. Germline loops: CDR1 SGHVS, CDR2 FQNEAQ. The CDR3 totals 12 residues. The CDR3 loop reads CASSFTSYEQYF. For the CDR3, the DNA is TGTGCCAGCAGCTTTACCTCCTACGAGCAGTACTTC.